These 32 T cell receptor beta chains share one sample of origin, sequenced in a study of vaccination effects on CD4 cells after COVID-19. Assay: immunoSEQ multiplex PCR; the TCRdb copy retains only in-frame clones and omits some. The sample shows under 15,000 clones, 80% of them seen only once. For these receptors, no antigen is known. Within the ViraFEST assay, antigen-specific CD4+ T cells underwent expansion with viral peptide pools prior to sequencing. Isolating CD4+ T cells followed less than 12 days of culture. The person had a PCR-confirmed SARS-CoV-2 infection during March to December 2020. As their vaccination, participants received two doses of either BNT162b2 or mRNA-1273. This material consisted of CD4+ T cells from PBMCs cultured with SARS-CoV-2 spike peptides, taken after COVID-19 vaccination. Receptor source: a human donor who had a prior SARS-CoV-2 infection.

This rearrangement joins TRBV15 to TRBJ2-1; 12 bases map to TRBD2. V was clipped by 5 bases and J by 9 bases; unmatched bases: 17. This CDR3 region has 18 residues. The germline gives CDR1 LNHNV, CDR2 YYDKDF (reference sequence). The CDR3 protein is CATSPGFSLAGGLGEQFF. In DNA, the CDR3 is TGTGCCACCAGCCCGGGGTTTTCACTAGCGGGAGGTTTGGGTGAGCAGTTCTTC.

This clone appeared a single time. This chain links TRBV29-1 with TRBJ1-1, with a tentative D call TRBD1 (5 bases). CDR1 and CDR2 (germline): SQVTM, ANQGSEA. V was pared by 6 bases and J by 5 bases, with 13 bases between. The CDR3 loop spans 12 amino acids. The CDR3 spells CSVDSGGTEAFF. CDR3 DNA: TGCAGCGTAGACAGTGGGGGGACTGAAGCTTTCTTT.

The CDR3 sequence: CASSLQGAGNTIYF. DNA for the CDR3: TGTGCCAGCAGCTTACAGGGGGCTGGAAACACCATATATTTT. The V gene is TRBV5-4, the J gene TRBJ1-3; TRBD1 matches at 8 bases. Germline CDR1 reads SGHNT; CDR2 reads YYREEE (reference sequence). There are 14 residues in the CDR3. Losses at the gene ends were 2 bases for V and 2 bases for J; bases not matched to a gene: 0.

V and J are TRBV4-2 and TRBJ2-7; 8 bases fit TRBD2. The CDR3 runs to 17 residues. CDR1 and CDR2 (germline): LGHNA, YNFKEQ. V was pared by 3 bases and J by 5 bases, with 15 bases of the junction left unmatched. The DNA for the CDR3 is TGTGCCAGCAGCCAGCGGCAAAGGAGCGGGGGAGCCCACGAGCAGTACTTC. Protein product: CASSQRQRSGGAHEQYF.

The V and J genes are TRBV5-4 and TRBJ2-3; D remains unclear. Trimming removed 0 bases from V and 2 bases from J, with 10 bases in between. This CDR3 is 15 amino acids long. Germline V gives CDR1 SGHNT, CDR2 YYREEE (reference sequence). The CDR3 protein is CASSLVEALTDTQYF. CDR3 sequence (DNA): TGTGCCAGCAGCTTGGTAGAGGCGCTCACAGATACGCAGTATTTT.

The CDR3 here is CASSPLAGNSGANVLTF. Here the CDR3 DNA reads TGTGCCAGCTCACCACTGGCAGGAAACTCTGGGGCCAACGTCCTGACTTTC. The chain has TRBV18 and TRBJ2-6; D is unresolved. V gave up 1 base and J gave up 0 bases, with 10 bases separating them. Germline CDR1 and CDR2: KGHSH and LQKENI. This CDR3 is 17 amino acids long. Based on the CDR3 plus reference TRBV18 and TRBJ2-6, the full variable domain is NAGVMQNPRHLVRRRGQEARLRCSPMKGHSHVYWYRQLPEEGLKFMVYLQKENIIDESGMPKERFSAEFPKEGPSILRIQQVVRGDSAAYFCASSPLAGNSGANVLTFGAGSRLTVL.

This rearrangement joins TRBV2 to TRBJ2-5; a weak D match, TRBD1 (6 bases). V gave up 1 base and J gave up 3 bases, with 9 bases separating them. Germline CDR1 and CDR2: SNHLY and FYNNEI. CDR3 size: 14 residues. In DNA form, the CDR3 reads TGTGCCAGCAGTGAAGGTTGGACAGAAGAGACCCAGTACTTC. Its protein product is CASSEGWTEETQYF.

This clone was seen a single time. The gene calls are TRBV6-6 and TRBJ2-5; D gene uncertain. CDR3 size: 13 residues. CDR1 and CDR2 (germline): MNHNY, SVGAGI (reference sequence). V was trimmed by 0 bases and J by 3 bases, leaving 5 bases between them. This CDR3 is CASSYSNEETQYF. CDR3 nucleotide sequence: TGTGCCAGCAGTTACTCGAACGAAGAGACCCAGTACTTC.

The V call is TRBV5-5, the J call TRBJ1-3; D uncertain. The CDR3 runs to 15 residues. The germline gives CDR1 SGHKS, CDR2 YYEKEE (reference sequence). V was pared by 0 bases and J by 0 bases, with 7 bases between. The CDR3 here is CASSLVVNSGNTIYF. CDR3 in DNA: TGTGCCAGCAGCTTGGTCGTAAACTCTGGAAACACCATATATTTT.

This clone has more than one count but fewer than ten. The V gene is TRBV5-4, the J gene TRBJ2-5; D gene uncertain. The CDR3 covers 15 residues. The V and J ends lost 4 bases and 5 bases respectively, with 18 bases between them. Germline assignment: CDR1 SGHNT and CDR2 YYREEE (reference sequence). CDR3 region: CASSLDPIVRETQYF. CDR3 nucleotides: TGTGCCAGCAGCCTAGACCCCATCGTTCGGGAGACCCAGTACTTC.

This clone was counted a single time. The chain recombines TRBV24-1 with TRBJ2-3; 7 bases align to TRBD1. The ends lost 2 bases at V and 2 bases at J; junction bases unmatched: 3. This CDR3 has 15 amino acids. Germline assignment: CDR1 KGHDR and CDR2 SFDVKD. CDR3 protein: CATSDYRGHTDTQYF. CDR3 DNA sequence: TGTGCCACCAGTGATTACAGGGGTCACACAGATACGCAGTATTTT.

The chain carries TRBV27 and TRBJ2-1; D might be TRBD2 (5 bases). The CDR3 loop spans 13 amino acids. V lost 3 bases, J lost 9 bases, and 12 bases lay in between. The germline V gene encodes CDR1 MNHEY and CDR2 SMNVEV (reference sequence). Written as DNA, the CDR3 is TGTGCCAGCAGTTTCCTATCGGGGAGTGAGCAGTTCTTC. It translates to CASSFLSGSEQFF.

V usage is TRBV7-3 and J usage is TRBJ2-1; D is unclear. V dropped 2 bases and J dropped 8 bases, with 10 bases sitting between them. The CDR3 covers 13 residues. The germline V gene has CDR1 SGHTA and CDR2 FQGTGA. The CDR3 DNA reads TGTGCCAGCAGCTTAGGGCCGTCGGATGAGCAGTTCTTC. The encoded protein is CASSLGPSDEQFF.

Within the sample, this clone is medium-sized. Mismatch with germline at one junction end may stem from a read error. CDR3 sequence reads: CASRRGGSTDTQYF. In nucleotides, the CDR3 is TGTGCAAGCAGGCGGGGGGGAAGCACAGATACGCAGTATTTT. The genes are TRBV6-6 and TRBJ2-3; the match to TRBD2 covers 9 bases. Germline CDR1 MNHNY, CDR2 SVGAGI (reference sequence). CDR3 length: 14 residues.

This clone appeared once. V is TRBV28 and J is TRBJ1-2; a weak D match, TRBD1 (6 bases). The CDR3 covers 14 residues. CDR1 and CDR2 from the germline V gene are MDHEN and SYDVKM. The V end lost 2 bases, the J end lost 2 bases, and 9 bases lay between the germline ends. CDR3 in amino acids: CASSLPGENYGYTF. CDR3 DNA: TGTGCCAGCAGTTTACCAGGGGAAAACTATGGCTACACCTTC.

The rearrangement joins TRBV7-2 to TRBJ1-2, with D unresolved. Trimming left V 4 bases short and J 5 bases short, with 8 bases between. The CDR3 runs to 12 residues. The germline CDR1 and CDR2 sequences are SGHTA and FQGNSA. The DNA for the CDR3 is TGTGCCAGCAGCTACGGACGGTATGGCTACACCTTC. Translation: CASSYGRYGYTF.

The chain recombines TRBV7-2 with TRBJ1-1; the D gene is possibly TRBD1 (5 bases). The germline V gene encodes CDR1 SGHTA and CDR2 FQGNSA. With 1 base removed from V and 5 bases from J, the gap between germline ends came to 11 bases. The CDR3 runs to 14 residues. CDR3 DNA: TGTGCCAGCAGCTTAGTCGGGGGAGGAACTGAAGCTTTCTTT. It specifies CASSLVGGGTEAFF.

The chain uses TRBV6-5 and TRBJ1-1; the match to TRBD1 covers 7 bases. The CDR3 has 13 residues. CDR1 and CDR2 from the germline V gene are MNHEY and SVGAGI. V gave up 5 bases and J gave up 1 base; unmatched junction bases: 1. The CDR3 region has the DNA TGTGCCAGCAGTACAGGGGCGAACACTGAAGCTTTCTTT. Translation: CASSTGANTEAFF.

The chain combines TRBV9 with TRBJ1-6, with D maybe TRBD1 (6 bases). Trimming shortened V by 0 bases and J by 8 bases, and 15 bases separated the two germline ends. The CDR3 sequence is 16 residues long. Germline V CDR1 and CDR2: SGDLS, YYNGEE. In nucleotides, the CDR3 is TGTGCCAGCAGCGTAGGTCTTGGACAGCGAGATTCACCCCTCCACTTT. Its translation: CASSVGLGQRDSPLHF.

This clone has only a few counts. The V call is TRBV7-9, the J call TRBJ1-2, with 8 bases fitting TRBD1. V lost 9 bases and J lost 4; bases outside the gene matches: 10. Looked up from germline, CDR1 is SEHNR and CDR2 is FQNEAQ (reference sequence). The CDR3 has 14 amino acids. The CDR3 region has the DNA TGTGCCAGTCCAGACATAACAGGGGGCTATGGCTACACCTTC. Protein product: CASPDITGGYGYTF.

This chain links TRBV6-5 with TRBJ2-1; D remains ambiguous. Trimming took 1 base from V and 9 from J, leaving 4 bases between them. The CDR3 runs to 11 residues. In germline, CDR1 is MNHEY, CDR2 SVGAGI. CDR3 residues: CASSYFAEQFF. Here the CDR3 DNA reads TGTGCCAGCAGTTACTTCGCTGAGCAGTTCTTC.

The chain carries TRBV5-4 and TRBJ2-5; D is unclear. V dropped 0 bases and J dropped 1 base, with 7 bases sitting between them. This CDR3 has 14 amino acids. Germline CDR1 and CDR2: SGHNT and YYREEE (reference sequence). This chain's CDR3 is CASSLGASQETQYF. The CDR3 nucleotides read TGTGCCAGCAGCTTGGGGGCTAGCCAAGAGACCCAGTACTTC.

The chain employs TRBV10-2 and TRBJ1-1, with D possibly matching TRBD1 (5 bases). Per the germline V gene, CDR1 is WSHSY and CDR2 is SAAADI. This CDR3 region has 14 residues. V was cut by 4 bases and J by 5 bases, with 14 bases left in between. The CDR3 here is CASSANLRGTEAFF. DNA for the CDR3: TGCGCCAGCAGTGCGAATTTAAGGGGAACTGAAGCTTTCTTT.

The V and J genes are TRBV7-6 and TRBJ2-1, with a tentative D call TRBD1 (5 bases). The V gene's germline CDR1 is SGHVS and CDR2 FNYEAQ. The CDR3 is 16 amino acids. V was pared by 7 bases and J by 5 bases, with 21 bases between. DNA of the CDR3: TGTGCCAGCACCTCAGCGTACTCCTTAGGGGACAATGAGCAGTTCTTC. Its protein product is CASTSAYSLGDNEQFF.

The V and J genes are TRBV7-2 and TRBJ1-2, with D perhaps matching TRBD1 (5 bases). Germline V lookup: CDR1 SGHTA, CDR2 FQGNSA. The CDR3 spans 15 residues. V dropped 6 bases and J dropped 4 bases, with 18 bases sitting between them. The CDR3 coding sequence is TGTGCCAGCAGTTTCTTGGCAGGGCCAGTCTATGGCTACACCTTC. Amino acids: CASSFLAGPVYGYTF.

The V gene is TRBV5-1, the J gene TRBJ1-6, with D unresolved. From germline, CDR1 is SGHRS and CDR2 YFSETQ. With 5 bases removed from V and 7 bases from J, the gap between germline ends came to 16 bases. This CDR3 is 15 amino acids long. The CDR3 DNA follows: TGCGCCAGCAGTTCCTCCGGACTCCTAAATTCACCCCTCCACTTT. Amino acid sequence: CASSSSGLLNSPLHF.

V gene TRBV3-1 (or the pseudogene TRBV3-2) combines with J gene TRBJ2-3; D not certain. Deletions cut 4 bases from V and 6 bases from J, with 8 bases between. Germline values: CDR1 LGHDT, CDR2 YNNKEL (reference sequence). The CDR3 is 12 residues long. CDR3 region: CASSPLGDTQYF. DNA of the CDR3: TGTGCCAGCAGCCCTTTGGGGGATACGCAGTATTTT.

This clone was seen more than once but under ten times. DNA for the CDR3: TGCGCCAGCAGCTATGCGTTAGCGCCATACAATGAGCAGTTCTTC. Its protein is CASSYALAPYNEQFF. The chain has TRBV5-1 and TRBJ2-1; TRBD2 is a possible D gene (5 bases). This CDR3 region has 15 residues. Germline V gene lookup returns CDR1 SGHRS and CDR2 YFSETQ. V lost 3 bases and J lost 4, with 14 bases in between.

CDR3 region: CASSYDRYTGELFF. The DNA of the CDR3 is TGTGCCAGCAGCTACGACAGATACACCGGGGAGCTGTTTTTT. The gene calls are TRBV7-2 and TRBJ2-2; D might be TRBD1 (5 bases). V lost 4 bases and J 3 bases, leaving 9 bases between the germline ends. Germline CDR1 SGHTA, CDR2 FQGNSA. CDR3 length: 14 residues.

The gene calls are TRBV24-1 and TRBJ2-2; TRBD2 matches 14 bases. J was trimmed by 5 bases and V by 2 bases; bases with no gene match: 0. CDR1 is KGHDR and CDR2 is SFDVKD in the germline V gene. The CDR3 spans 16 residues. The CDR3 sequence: CATSDWTSGRTGELFF. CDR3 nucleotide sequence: TGTGCCACCAGTGATTGGACTAGCGGGAGGACCGGGGAGCTGTTTTTT.

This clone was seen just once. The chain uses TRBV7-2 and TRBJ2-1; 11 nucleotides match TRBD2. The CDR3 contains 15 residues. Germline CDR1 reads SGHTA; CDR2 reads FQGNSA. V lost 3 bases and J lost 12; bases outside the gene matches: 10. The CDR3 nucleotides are TGTGCCAGCAGCTTGGGGACTAGCGGCCCCATTCGGCAGTTCTTC. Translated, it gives CASSLGTSGPIRQFF.

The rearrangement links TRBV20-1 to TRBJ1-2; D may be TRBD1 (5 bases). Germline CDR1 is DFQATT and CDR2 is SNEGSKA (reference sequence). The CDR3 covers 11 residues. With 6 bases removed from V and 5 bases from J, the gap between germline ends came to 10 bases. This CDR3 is CSAAGKYGYTF. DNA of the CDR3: TGCAGTGCCGCAGGGAAGTATGGCTACACCTTC.